A selection of T cell receptor beta chains follows, all from one sample in a study of low-dose radiotherapy and immunotherapy resistance in tumors. TCRdb called the reads again in MiXCR, with one record for every CDR3 protein. The repertoire holds roughly 48,000 distinct CDR3 sequences, with around 35% as singletons. The material sequenced was PBMCs, taken after low-dose radiotherapy plus immunotherapy. The source of these receptors is a male donor with rectosigmoid adenocarcinoma. The CDR3 runs from the conserved cysteine through the conserved F or W. The order of the fields is CDR3 DNA, CDR3 protein, V gene, clone size, J gene, D gene. The D gene is left open where the match is weak. Size is omitted from some rows. Given values are once, few, many or a class for expanded clones.

cdr3_nt: TGTGCCAGCAGTTTAGCGACAGGGGGACATTCACCCCTCCACTTT
cdr3_aa: CASSLATGGHSPLHF
v_call: TRBV28
clone_size: many
j_call: TRBJ1-6
d_call: TRBD1

cdr3_nt: TGTGCCAGTCTCCCCCGGGAGTGGCGGAGTAAAGAGACCCAGTACTTC
cdr3_aa: CASLPREWRSKETQYF
v_call: TRBV28
clone_size: NA
j_call: TRBJ2-5
d_call: NA

cdr3_nt: TGTGCCAGCAGGTTAGGGGGGCCAGCAGATACGCAGTATTTT
cdr3_aa: CASRLGGPADTQYF
v_call: TRBV2
clone_size: many
j_call: TRBJ2-3
d_call: NA

cdr3_nt: TGCAGTGCCACCGGGACAGGGGGTTTTGGCAATCAGCCCCAGCATTTT
cdr3_aa: CSATGTGGFGNQPQHF
v_call: TRBV20-1
clone_size: NA
j_call: TRBJ1-5
d_call: TRBD1

cdr3_nt: TGTGCCAGCAGCTTTAGTATTGGGGGGAACACTGAAGCTTTCTTT
cdr3_aa: CASSFSIGGNTEAFF
v_call: TRBV7-2
clone_size: many
j_call: TRBJ1-1
d_call: NA

cdr3_nt: TGTGCCAGCAGAGTGGCCGAGGGAGGGCATCAGCCCCAGCATTTT
cdr3_aa: CASRVAEGGHQPQHF
v_call: TRBV12-3/TRBV12-4
clone_size: NA
j_call: TRBJ1-5
d_call: NA

cdr3_nt: TGCAGTGCTGTGGGTCGGGGGAGGGAGACAGATACGCAGTATTTT
cdr3_aa: CSAVGRGRETDTQYF
v_call: TRBV20-1
clone_size: many
j_call: TRBJ2-3
d_call: TRBD2

cdr3_nt: TGTGCCAGCAGTTACTCTGGACAGGGCACAGATACGCAGTATTTT
cdr3_aa: CASSYSGQGTDTQYF
v_call: TRBV6-5
clone_size: NA
j_call: TRBJ2-3
d_call: TRBD1

cdr3_nt: TGTGCCAGCAGCGTTGAGACAGGGTCCCAAGAGACCCAGTACTTC
cdr3_aa: CASSVETGSQETQYF
v_call: TRBV5-4
clone_size: few
j_call: TRBJ2-5
d_call: TRBD1

cdr3_nt: TGTGCCAGCAGCAGGACTAGCGGCTCCTACGAGCAGTACTTC
cdr3_aa: CASSRTSGSYEQYF
v_call: TRBV9
clone_size: NA
j_call: TRBJ2-7
d_call: TRBD2

cdr3_nt: TGCGCCAGCAGCTTGGCCGGAGTCAGCACGCAGTACTTC
cdr3_aa: CASSLAGVSTQYF
v_call: TRBV5-1
clone_size: NA
j_call: TRBJ2-7
d_call: NA

cdr3_nt: TGTGCCAGCAGTCTGACACTAGCGGGAATTCGTAATGAGCAGTTCTTC
cdr3_aa: CASSLTLAGIRNEQFF
v_call: TRBV12-3/TRBV12-4
clone_size: medium-sized
j_call: TRBJ2-1
d_call: TRBD2

cdr3_nt: TGTGCCAGCAGCCAAGATAATCAGCCCCAGCATTTT
cdr3_aa: CASSQDNQPQHF
v_call: TRBV7-2
clone_size: many
j_call: TRBJ1-5
d_call: NA

cdr3_nt: TGTGCCAGCAGTGATTCTTTCAGGGGCGGTTCACCCCTCCACTTT
cdr3_aa: CASSDSFRGGSPLHF
v_call: TRBV6-4
clone_size: NA
j_call: TRBJ1-6
d_call: NA

cdr3_nt: TGTGCCAGCAGCCAAGAGCCCCACAGGGCGGATGGGACTGAAGCTTTCTTT
cdr3_aa: CASSQEPHRADGTEAFF
v_call: TRBV3-1
clone_size: many
j_call: TRBJ1-1
d_call: NA